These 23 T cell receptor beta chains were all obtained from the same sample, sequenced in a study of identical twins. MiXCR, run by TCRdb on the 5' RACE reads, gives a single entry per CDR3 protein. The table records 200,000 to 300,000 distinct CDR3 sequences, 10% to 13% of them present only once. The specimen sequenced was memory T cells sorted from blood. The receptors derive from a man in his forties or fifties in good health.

The CDR3 protein is CASSIGQALYGYTF. CDR3 DNA sequence: TGTGCCAGTAGTATAGGACAGGCCCTATATGGCTACACCTTC. The J gene is TRBJ1-2, the V gene TRBV19, with D possibly matching TRBD1 (6 bases). The CDR3 runs to 14 residues. Germline V lookup: CDR1 LNHDA, CDR2 SQIVND (reference sequence). Trimming removed 1 base at V and 5 bases at J, with 11 bases between.

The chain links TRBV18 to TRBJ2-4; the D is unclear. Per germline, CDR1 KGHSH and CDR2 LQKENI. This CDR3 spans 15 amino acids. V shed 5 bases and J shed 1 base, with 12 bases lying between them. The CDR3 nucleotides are TGTGCCAGCTCAGACACCGGAGTGGCCAAAAACATTCAGTACTTC. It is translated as CASSDTGVAKNIQYF.

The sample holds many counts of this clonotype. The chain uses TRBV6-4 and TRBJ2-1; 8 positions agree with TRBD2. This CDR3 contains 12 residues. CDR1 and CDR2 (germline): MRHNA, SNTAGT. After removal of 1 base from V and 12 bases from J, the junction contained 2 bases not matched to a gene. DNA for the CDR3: TGTGCCAGCAGTGACTTCGGGGGGGTGCAGTTCTTC. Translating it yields CASSDFGGVQFF.

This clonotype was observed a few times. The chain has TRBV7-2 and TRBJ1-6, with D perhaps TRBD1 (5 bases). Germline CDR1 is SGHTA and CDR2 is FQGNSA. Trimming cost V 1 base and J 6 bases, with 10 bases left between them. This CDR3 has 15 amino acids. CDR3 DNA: TGTGCCAGCAGCTTAGGGTCCAGGGCTAATTCACCCCTCCACTTT. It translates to CASSLGSRANSPLHF.

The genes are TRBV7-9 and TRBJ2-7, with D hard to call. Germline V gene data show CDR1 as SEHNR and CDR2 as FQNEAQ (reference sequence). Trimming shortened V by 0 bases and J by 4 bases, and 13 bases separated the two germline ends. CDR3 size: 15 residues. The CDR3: CASSLALPGSYEQYF. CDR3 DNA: TGTGCCAGCAGCTTAGCGCTCCCGGGCTCATACGAGCAGTACTTC.

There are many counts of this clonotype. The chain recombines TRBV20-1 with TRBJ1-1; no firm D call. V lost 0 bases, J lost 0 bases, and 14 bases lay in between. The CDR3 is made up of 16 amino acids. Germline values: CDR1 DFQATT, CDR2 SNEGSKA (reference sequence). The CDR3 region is CSARDPRGGLNTEAFF. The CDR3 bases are TGCAGTGCTAGAGATCCCCGGGGAGGGTTGAACACTGAAGCTTTCTTT.

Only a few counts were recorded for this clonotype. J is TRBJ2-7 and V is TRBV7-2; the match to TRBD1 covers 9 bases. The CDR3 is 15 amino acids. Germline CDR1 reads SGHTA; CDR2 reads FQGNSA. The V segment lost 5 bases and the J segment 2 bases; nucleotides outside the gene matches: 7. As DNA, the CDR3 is TGTGCCAGCAGCCGCCGGGGGACAGGGACCTACGAGCAGTACTTC. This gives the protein CASSRRGTGTYEQYF.

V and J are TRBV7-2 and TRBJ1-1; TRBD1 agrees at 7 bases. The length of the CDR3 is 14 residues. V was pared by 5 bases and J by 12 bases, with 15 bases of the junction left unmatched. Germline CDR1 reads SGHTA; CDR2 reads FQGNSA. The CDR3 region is CASSASRDSAVTFF. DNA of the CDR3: TGTGCCAGCAGCGCCTCCCGGGACAGCGCTGTGACTTTCTTT.

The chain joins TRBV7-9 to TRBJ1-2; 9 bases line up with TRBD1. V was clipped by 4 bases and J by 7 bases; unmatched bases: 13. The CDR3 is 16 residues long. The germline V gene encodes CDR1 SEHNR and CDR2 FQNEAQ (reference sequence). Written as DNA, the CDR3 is TGTGCCAGCAGCTCCTTAGCCGGACAGGGGAGGTCTGGCTACACCTTC. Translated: CASSSLAGQGRSGYTF.

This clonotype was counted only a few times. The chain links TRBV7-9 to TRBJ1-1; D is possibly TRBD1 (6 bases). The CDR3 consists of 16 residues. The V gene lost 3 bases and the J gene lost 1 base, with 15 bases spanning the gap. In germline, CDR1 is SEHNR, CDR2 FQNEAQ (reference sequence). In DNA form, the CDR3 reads TGTGCCAGCAGCTTTCCTGTTTCAGGGGCGAACACTGAAGCTTTCTTT. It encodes CASSFPVSGANTEAFF.

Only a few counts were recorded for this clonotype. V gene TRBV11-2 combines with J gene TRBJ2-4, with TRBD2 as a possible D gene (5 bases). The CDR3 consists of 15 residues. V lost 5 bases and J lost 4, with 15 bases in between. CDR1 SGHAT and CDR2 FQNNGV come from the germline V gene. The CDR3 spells CASSGISDTKNIQYF. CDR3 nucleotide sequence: TGTGCCAGCAGCGGTATTAGCGACACAAAAAACATTCAGTACTTC.

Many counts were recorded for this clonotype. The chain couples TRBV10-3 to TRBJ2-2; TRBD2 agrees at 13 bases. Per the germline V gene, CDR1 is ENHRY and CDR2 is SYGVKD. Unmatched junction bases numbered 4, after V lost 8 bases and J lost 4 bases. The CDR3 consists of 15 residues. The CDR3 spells CAIGTSGASTGELFF. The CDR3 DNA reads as TGTGCCATCGGGACTAGCGGGGCCTCCACCGGGGAGCTGTTTTTT.

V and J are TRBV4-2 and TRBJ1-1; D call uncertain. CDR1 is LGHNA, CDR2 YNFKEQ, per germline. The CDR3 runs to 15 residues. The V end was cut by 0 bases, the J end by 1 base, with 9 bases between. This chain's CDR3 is CASSQEGRSNTEAFF. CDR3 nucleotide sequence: TGTGCCAGCAGCCAAGAGGGCAGGTCGAACACTGAAGCTTTCTTT.

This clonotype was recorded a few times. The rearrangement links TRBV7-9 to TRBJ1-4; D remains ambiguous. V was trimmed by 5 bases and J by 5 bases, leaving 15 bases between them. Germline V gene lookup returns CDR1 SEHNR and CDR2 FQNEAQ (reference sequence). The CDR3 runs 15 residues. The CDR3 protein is CASSPLWSFNEKLFF. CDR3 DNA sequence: TGTGCCAGCAGCCCCCTATGGAGCTTCAATGAAAAACTGTTTTTT.

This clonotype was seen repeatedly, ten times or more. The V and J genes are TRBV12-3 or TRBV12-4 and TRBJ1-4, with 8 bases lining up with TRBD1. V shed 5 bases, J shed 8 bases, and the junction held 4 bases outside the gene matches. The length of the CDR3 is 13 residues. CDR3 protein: CASSRQGSEKLFF. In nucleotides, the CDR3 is TGTGCCAGCAGTCGACAGGGGTCCGAAAAACTGTTTTTT.

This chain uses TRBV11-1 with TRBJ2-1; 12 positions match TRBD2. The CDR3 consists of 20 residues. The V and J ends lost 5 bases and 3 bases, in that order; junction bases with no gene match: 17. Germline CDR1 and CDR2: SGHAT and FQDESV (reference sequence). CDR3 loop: CASSTMWTSGTSSLYNEQFF. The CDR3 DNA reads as TGTGCCAGCAGCACCATGTGGACTAGCGGGACAAGTAGCCTCTACAATGAGCAGTTCTTC.

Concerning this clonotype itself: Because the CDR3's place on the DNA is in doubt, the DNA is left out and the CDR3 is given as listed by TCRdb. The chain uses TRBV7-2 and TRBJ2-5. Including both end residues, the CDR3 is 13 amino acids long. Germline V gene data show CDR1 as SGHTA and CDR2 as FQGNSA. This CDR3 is CASSSSVTETQYF.

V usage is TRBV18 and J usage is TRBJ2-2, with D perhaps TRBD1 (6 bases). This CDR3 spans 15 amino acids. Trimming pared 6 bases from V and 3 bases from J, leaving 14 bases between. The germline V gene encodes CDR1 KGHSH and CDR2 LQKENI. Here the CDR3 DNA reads TGTGCCAGCTCGACCGGGACACTACACACCGGGGAGCTGTTTTTT. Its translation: CASSTGTLHTGELFF.

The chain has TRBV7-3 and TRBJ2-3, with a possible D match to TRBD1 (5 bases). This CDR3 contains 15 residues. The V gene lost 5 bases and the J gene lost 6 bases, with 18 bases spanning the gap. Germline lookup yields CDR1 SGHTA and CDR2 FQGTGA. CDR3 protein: CASSPGSPSSDTQYF. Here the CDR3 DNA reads TGTGCCAGCAGCCCAGGGTCCCCCTCTTCGGATACGCAGTATTTT.

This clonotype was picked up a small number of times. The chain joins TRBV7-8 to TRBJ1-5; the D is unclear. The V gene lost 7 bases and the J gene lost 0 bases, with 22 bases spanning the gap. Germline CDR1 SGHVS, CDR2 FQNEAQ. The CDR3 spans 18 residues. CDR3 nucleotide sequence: TGTGCCAGCACCCGCGCGGCAGAAAGGCTTTATAGCAATCAGCCCCAGCATTTT. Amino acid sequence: CASTRAAERLYSNQPQHF.

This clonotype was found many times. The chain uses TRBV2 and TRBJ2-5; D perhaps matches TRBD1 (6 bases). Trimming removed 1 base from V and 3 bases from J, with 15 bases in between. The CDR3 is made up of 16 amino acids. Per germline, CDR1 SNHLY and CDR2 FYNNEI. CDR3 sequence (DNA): TGTGCCAGCAGTGAAGTAAGGGCCAGGGGCAAAGAGACCCAGTACTTC. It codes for CASSEVRARGKETQYF. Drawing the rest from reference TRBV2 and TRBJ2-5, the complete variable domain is EPEVTQTPSHQVTQMGQEVILRCVPISNHLYFYWYRQILGQKVEFLVSFYNNEISEKSEIFDDQFSVERPDGSNFTLKIRSTKLEDSAMYFCASSEVRARGKETQYFGPGTRLLVL.

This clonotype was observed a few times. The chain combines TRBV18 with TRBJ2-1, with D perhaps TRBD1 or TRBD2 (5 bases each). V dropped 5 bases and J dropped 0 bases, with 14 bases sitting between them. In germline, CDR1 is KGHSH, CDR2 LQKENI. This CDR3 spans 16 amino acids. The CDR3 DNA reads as TGTGCCAGCTCAGTCGGGGCCCTTAGCTCCTACAATGAGCAGTTCTTC. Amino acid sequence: CASSVGALSSYNEQFF.

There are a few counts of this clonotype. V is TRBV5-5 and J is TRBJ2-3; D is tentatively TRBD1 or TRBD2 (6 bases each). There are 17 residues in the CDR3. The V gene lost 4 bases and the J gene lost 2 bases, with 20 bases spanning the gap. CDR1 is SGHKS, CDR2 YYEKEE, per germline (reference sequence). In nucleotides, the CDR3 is TGTGCCAGCAGCCCCCGCTCGGGCGGGACAAACACAGATACGCAGTATTTT. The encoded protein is CASSPRSGGTNTDTQYF.